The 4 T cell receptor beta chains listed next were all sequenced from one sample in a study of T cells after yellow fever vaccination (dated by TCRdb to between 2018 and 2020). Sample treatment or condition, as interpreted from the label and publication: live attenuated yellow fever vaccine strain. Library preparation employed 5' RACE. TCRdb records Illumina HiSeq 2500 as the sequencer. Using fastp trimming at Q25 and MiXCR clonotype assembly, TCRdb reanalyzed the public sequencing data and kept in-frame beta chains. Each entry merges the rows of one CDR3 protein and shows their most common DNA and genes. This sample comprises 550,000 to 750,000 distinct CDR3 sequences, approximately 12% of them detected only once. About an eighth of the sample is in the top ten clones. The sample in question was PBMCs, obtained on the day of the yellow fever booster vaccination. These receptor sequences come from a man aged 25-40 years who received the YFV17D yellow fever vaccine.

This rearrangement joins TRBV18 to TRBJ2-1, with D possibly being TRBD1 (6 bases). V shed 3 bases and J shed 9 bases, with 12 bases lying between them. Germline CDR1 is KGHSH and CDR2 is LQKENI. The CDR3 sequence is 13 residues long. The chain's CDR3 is CASSPGAGAEQFF. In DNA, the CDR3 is TGTGCCAGCTCACCGGGGGCAGGGGCTGAGCAGTTCTTC. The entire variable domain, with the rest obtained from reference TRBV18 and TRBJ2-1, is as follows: NAGVMQNPRHLVRRRGQEARLRCSPMKGHSHVYWYRQLPEEGLKFMVYLQKENIIDESGMPKERFSAEFPKEGPSILRIQQVVRGDSAAYFCASSPGAGAEQFFGPGTRLTVL.

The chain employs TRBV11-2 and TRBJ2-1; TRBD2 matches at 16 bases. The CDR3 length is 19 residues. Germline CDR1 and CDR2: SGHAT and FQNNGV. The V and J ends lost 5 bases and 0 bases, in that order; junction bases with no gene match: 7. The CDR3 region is CASSGRGLAGGSSYNEQFF. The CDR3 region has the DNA TGTGCCAGCAGCGGGCGGGGACTAGCGGGAGGGAGCTCCTACAATGAGCAGTTCTTC.

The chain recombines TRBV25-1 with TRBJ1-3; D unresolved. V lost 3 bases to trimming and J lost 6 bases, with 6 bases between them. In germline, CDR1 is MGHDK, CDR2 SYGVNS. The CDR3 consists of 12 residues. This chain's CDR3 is CASSDLVNTIYF. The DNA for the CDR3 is TGTGCCAGCAGTGACCTCGTAAACACCATATATTTT.

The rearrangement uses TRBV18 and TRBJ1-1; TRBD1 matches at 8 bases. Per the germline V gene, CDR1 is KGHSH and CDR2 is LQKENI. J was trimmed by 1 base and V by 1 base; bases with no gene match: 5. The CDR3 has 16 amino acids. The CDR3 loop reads CASSPLTGGQNTEAFF. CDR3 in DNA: TGTGCCAGCTCACCACTCACAGGGGGGCAGAACACTGAAGCTTTCTTT.